The sequence of this T cell receptor (beta chain) was determined in a study of blood T cell repertoires in COVID-19. Study details: Both acute and convalescent COVID-19 samples were obtained from the United States, Italy and Spain. PBMCs, B-cell-depleted T cells, or T cells provided the cDNA or gDNA that made up the material.

CDR1 is SGHAT, CDR2 FQNNGV, per germline. This CDR3 is 14 amino acids long. After removal of 4 bases from V and 9 bases from J, the junction contained 8 bases not matched to a gene. In the authors' methods: Quantification of nucleated cells was approximated via reference gene primer amplification. TCRdb's table, derived via immunoSEQ multiplex PCR, lists solely in-frame clones and lacks some. D and trimming come from the DNA, and the V and J calls and clone size come from that table. The sample holds 120,000 or so clones, approximately 90% seen once. The origin of this receptor is a human donor in a cohort sampled during active COVID-19. The gene calls are TRBV11-2 and TRBJ2-4; TRBD1 matches 8 bases. Specimen: peripheral blood. The CDR3 sequence is CASSSNRGVRIQYF. CDR3 sequence (DNA): TGTGCCAGCAGCTCCAACAGGGGGGTGCGCATTCAGTACTTC.